These 26 T cell receptor beta chains share one sample of origin, sequenced in a study of human T cells and chemical hapten exposure. Time point denoted: patch test 3, about 24 weeks after DPC sensitization. Specified treatment: therapeutic diphenylcyclopropenone sensitization with weekly scalp DPC. TCRdb re-called the RACE reads with MiXCR, one entry per CDR3 protein. The top ten clones hold 2% to 2.5% of a sample with some 110,000 distinct CDR3 sequences, roughly 12% of them seen once. The material was whole blood, obtained in connection with sensitization to the hapten diphenylcyclopropenone (DPC). These receptors were obtained from a woman in her forties or fifties with alopecia areata. Some clones in this sample may be carry-over from other donors' samples.

The CDR3 DNA follows: TGTGCCAGCAGCGTGGAAAACTACAATGAGCAGTTCTTC. Its protein product is CASSVENYNEQFF. The J gene is TRBJ2-1, the V gene TRBV9; no definite D call. Germline CDR1 SGDLS, CDR2 YYNGEE. V was cut by 2 bases and J by 3 bases, with 6 bases left in between. The CDR3 runs 13 residues.

This clonotype was picked up many times. This chain connects TRBV7-2 to TRBJ2-1; the match to TRBD2 covers 8 bases. In germline, CDR1 is SGHTA, CDR2 FQGNSA. Trimming at V came to 4 bases and at J to 9 bases, leaving 11 bases not matched to a gene. This CDR3 is 15 amino acids long. This CDR3 reads CASSSVPGLDTEQFF. The CDR3 DNA reads TGTGCCAGCAGCTCGGTACCGGGACTAGACACTGAGCAGTTCTTC. The full variable domain, completed using reference TRBV7-2 and TRBJ2-1, is GAGVSQSPSNKVTEKGKDVELRCDPISGHTALYWYRQSLGQGLEFLIYFQGNSAPDKSGLPSDRFSAERTGGSVSTLTIQRTQQEDSAVYLCASSSVPGLDTEQFFGPGTRLTVL.

This clonotype was picked up a small number of times. The V gene is TRBV7-8, the J gene TRBJ1-5; D unclear. Germline V gives CDR1 SGHVS, CDR2 FQNEAQ. Trimming shortened V by 0 bases and J by 4 bases, and 16 bases separated the two germline ends. The CDR3 has 17 residues. The CDR3 DNA follows: TGTGCCAGCAGCTTAGCGAGGGTTCCGTCAACAAATCAGCCCCAGCATTTT. It encodes CASSLARVPSTNQPQHF.

This clonotype showed up just a few times. The V gene is TRBV3-1, the J gene TRBJ2-7; 11 bases are a match to TRBD2. The CDR3 contains 14 residues. Trimming took 4 bases from V and 6 from J; bases not matched to a gene: 5. CDR1 LGHDT and CDR2 YNNKEL come from the germline V gene (reference sequence). DNA for the CDR3: TGTGCCAGCAGCCCGATAGCGGGAGGGCCCGAGCAGTACTTC. The encoded protein is CASSPIAGGPEQYF.

This clonotype was detected a few times. The CDR3 region has the DNA TGCAGTGCTAGGCCCAGCGGGGGCCCGATAGAGACCCAGTACTTC. It specifies CSARPSGGPIETQYF. The chain links TRBV20-1 to TRBJ2-5, with 8 bases aligning to TRBD2. The V and J ends lost 3 bases and 4 bases, in that order; junction bases with no gene match: 10. There are 15 residues in the CDR3. In germline, CDR1 is DFQATT, CDR2 SNEGSKA (reference sequence).

The chain links TRBV5-5 to TRBJ2-3; 7 bases line up with TRBD2. Looked up from germline, CDR1 is SGHKS and CDR2 is YYEKEE (reference sequence). The CDR3 is made up of 15 amino acids. The V and J ends lost 2 bases and 0 bases, in that order; junction bases with no gene match: 3. CDR3 DNA: TGTGCCAGCAGCTTAAGCGGGGTTAGCACAGATACGCAGTATTTT. Translating gives CASSLSGVSTDTQYF.

The chain combines TRBV5-6 with TRBJ2-5; D gene unclear. CDR1 and CDR2 (germline): SGHDT, YYEEEE. The CDR3 runs to 15 residues. V lost 3 bases to trimming and J lost 3 bases, with 15 bases between them. The CDR3 DNA sequence: TGTGCCAGCAGCTACCTGACGGCAGGCGAAGAGACCCAGTACTTC. This sequence encodes CASSYLTAGEETQYF.

About this clonotype itself: This may stem from a read error, because a much larger clone lies one nucleotide away. This chain uses TRBV5-4 with TRBJ1-4; D gene uncertain. Germline V lookup: CDR1 SGHNT, CDR2 YYREEE (reference sequence). Trimming stripped 0 bases from V and 5 bases from J, with 5 bases between. This CDR3 is 13 amino acids long. As DNA, the CDR3 is TGTGCCAGCAGCTTGGTCACGAATGAAAAACTGTTTTTT. Translating it yields CASSLVTNEKLFF.

This clonotype was found many times. The chain joins TRBV3-1 to TRBJ2-5, with D perhaps matching TRBD2 (5 bases). V was clipped by 4 bases and J by 3 bases, with 15 bases between them. Germline V CDR1 and CDR2: LGHDT, YNNKEL (reference sequence). This CDR3 comprises 15 residues. The CDR3 region is CASSRLPAVKETQYF. The CDR3 coding sequence is TGTGCCAGCAGCCGCTTGCCAGCGGTAAAAGAGACCCAGTACTTC.

This clonotype was seen a handful of times. The chain employs TRBV7-2 and TRBJ2-2, with D perhaps matching TRBD2 (6 bases). Germline CDR1 and CDR2: SGHTA and FQGNSA. The V gene lost 5 bases and the J gene lost 2 bases, with 12 bases spanning the gap. The CDR3 runs to 15 residues. CDR3 nucleotide sequence: TGTGCCAGCAGCCCCCTTACTAGCAACACCGGGGAGCTGTTTTTT. Translating gives CASSPLTSNTGELFF.

At least ten counts were recorded for this clonotype. V is TRBV9 and J is TRBJ1-1; D is ambiguous. Trimming removed 4 bases from V and 0 bases from J, with 4 bases in between. The CDR3 length is 12 residues. Per the germline V gene, CDR1 is SGDLS and CDR2 is YYNGEE. The CDR3 reads CASSPLNTEAFF. The CDR3 nucleotides read TGTGCCAGCAGCCCTTTGAACACTGAAGCTTTCTTT. The full variable domain, rest sourced from reference TRBV9 and TRBJ1-1, is DSGVTQTPKHLITATGQRVTLRCSPRSGDLSVYWYQQSLDQGLQFLIQYYNGEERAKGNILERFSAQQFPDLHSELNLSSLELGDSALYFCASSPLNTEAFFGQGTRLTVV.

This clonotype was counted many times. The rearrangement links TRBV28 to TRBJ2-1; a possible D gene is TRBD2 (6 bases). The V and J ends lost 6 bases and 4 bases respectively, with 13 bases between them. CDR1 is MDHEN, CDR2 SYDVKM, per germline. The CDR3 has 14 amino acids. The CDR3 is CASSPPSAYNEQFF. Written as DNA, the CDR3 is TGTGCCAGCAGCCCCCCTAGCGCGTACAATGAGCAGTTCTTC.

This clonotype showed up many times. This chain connects TRBV20-1 to TRBJ2-3; TRBD2 matches 7 bases. The CDR3 contains 16 residues. Unmatched junction bases numbered 12, after V lost 0 bases and J lost 6 bases. Germline lookup yields CDR1 DFQATT and CDR2 SNEGSKA (reference sequence). CDR3 coding DNA: TGCAGTGCTAGAGAGGGAACTGGGCGGGGGACGGATACGCAGTATTTT. Protein product: CSAREGTGRGTDTQYF.

This clonotype was picked up many times. The chain carries TRBV29-1 and TRBJ1-2; possibly TRBD1 for D (6 bases). The germline gives CDR1 SQVTM, CDR2 ANQGSEA. The V end was cut by 4 bases, the J end by 8 bases, with 14 bases between. The CDR3 spans 12 residues. The CDR3 nucleotides are TGCAGCGTTGGACAGGCTTTATTGGGCTACACCTTC. It codes for CSVGQALLGYTF.

The chain employs TRBV4-2 and TRBJ1-1, with TRBD1 identical over 9 bases. J lost 4 bases, V lost 1 base, and 4 bases had no gene match. Looked up from germline, CDR1 is LGHNA and CDR2 is YNFKEQ. The CDR3 sequence is 15 residues long. The CDR3 reads CASSQGTGAGTEAFF. The CDR3 region has the DNA TGTGCCAGCAGCCAAGGGACAGGGGCCGGCACTGAAGCTTTCTTT.

This clonotype was detected a few times. The gene calls are TRBV2 and TRBJ2-1; D uncertain. V was trimmed by 8 bases and J by 7 bases, leaving 18 bases between them. The V gene's germline CDR1 is SNHLY and CDR2 FYNNEI. CDR3 length equals 14 residues. CDR3 in DNA: TGTGCCAGCCTCCCTGGACCTAGGGTTAATGAGCAGTTCTTC. Protein sequence: CASLPGPRVNEQFF.

There are a few counts of this clonotype. V is TRBV29-1 and J is TRBJ2-1; a possible D gene is TRBD2 (5 bases). The CDR3 has 13 residues. V lost 1 base and J lost 6, with 10 bases in between. Germline V lookup: CDR1 SQVTM, CDR2 ANQGSEA. The CDR3 nucleotides are TGCAGCGTTGAAGGCGGGCTAAGCAATGAGCAGTTCTTC. Amino acids: CSVEGGLSNEQFF.

The rearrangement links TRBV30 to TRBJ1-1; unclear D gene. This CDR3 is 14 amino acids long. Germline CDR1 and CDR2: GTSNPN and SVGIG (reference sequence). Trimming cost V 2 bases and J 1 base, with 11 bases left between them. CDR3 region: CAWSTSRANTEAFF. Written as DNA, the CDR3 is TGTGCCTGGAGTACCTCAAGGGCGAACACTGAAGCTTTCTTT.

This clonotype was observed a handful of times. The chain links TRBV7-2 to TRBJ2-3, with D unclear. This CDR3 contains 15 residues. Germline V gene sequence: CDR1 SGHTA, CDR2 FQGNSA. V was cut by 0 bases and J by 3 bases, with 10 bases left in between. CDR3 amino acids: CASSLAVRPTDTQYF. The CDR3 bases are TGTGCCAGCAGCTTAGCGGTCAGACCGACAGATACGCAGTATTTT.

This clonotype appeared many times. The CDR3 loop reads CASSPRSVTEAFF. CDR3 bases: TGTGCCAGCAGTCCCCGCAGCGTCACTGAAGCTTTCTTT. V gene TRBV6-6 combines with J gene TRBJ1-1, with D unclear. CDR1 MNHNY and CDR2 SVGAGI come from the germline V gene (reference sequence). The CDR3 has 13 amino acids. Trimming stripped 5 bases from V and 4 bases from J, with 11 bases between.

This clonotype occurred a few times. The gene calls are TRBV7-2 and TRBJ2-5, with 10 bases lining up with TRBD2. CDR1 is SGHTA, CDR2 FQGNSA, per germline. This CDR3 has 14 amino acids. V trimming: 5 bases; J trimming: 4 bases; junction bases outside the gene matches: 4. This CDR3 reads CASSPRLAGETQYF. In DNA form, the CDR3 reads TGTGCCAGCAGCCCGAGACTAGCGGGAGAGACCCAGTACTTC. Variable domain in full (rest from reference TRBV7-2 and TRBJ2-5): GAGVSQSPSNKVTEKGKDVELRCDPISGHTALYWYRQSLGQGLEFLIYFQGNSAPDKSGLPSDRFSAERTGGSVSTLTIQRTQQEDSAVYLCASSPRLAGETQYFGPGTRLLVL.

The rearrangement joins TRBV5-1 to TRBJ1-2; D uncertain. Germline loops: CDR1 SGHRS, CDR2 YFSETQ. This CDR3 has 13 amino acids. Trimming shortened V by 4 bases and J by 1 base, and 8 bases separated the two germline ends. The CDR3, as DNA: TGCGCCAGCAGCCGAACGAATAACTATGGCTACACCTTC. Protein: CASSRTNNYGYTF. The whole variable domain, filled in from reference TRBV5-1 and TRBJ1-2, reads KAGVTQTPRYLIKTRGQQVTLSCSPISGHRSVSWYQQTPGQGLQFLFEYFSETQRNKGNFPGRFSGRQFSNSRSEMNVSTLELGDSALYLCASSRTNNYGYTFGSGTRLTVV.

In its sample, this clonotype was seen a few times. The V call is TRBV20-1, the J call TRBJ2-7, with D possibly being TRBD1 (6 bases). Germline values: CDR1 DFQATT, CDR2 SNEGSKA (reference sequence). V lost 4 bases and J 0 bases, leaving 16 bases between the germline ends. The CDR3 is 15 amino acids. CDR3 in DNA: TGCAGTGCTAATAGGGGGTCAGATGCCTCCTACGAGCAGTACTTC. It specifies CSANRGSDASYEQYF.

The V and J genes are TRBV3-1 and TRBJ2-3; the match to TRBD1 covers 9 bases. Germline CDR1 and CDR2: LGHDT and YNNKEL (reference sequence). V lost 4 bases to trimming and J lost 10 bases; unmatched junction nucleotides: 3. There are 12 residues in the CDR3. This CDR3 reads CASSPDRGAQYF. For the CDR3, the DNA is TGTGCCAGCAGCCCGGACAGGGGTGCGCAGTATTTT.

This chain uses TRBV20-1 with TRBJ1-5; D gene unclear. Germline values: CDR1 DFQATT, CDR2 SNEGSKA (reference sequence). The CDR3 runs 15 residues. Trimming took off 5 bases at V and 0 bases at J, with 14 bases between the two ends. The CDR3 spells CSADDGQYSNQPQHF. In DNA form, the CDR3 reads TGCAGTGCTGACGATGGCCAGTATAGCAATCAGCCCCAGCATTTT.

The rearrangement links TRBV5-1 to TRBJ1-2; D gene uncertain. Germline CDR1 and CDR2: SGHRS and YFSETQ. V dropped 0 bases and J dropped 4 bases, with 10 bases sitting between them. The CDR3 consists of 14 residues. CDR3 nucleotides: TGCGCCAGCAGCTTGGCCGCACAAGTCTATGGCTACACCTTC. This sequence encodes CASSLAAQVYGYTF.